The 11 T cell receptor beta chains below all came from one sample that was sequenced in a study of blood T cell repertoires in COVID-19. TCRdb's table, derived via immunoSEQ multiplex PCR, lists solely in-frame clones and lacks some. The sample records roughly 110,000 clones, over 80% being singletons. Specimen: peripheral blood. Every receptor here comes from a woman in her forties or fifties with acute or convalescent COVID-19.

The chain uses TRBV6-2 or TRBV6-3 and TRBJ1-2; no clear D gene. In germline, CDR1 is MNHEY, CDR2 SVGEGT. Trimming pared 6 bases from V and 6 bases from J, leaving 20 bases between. The CDR3 is 15 residues long. The DNA for the CDR3 is TGTGCCAGCAGCCAGGAGGGCAAGGTATGGGATGGCTACACCTTC. Amino acids: CASSQEGKVWDGYTF.

This chain links TRBV29-1 with TRBJ2-1; possibly TRBD2 for D (6 bases). The CDR3 loop spans 11 amino acids. Per the germline V gene, CDR1 is SQVTM and CDR2 is ANQGSEA. V was pared by 6 bases and J by 9 bases, with 12 bases between. The CDR3 spells CSVATSIEQFF. The CDR3 nucleotides are TGCAGCGTCGCGACTAGTATTGAGCAGTTCTTC.

This sequence joins TRBV6-5 and TRBJ1-5; D is perhaps TRBD1 (6 bases). The CDR3 sequence is 15 residues long. Per the germline V gene, CDR1 is MNHEY and CDR2 is SVGAGI. The V end lost 0 bases, the J end lost 4 bases, and 10 bases lay between the germline ends. CDR3 region: CASSYSGQQNQPQHF. For the CDR3, the DNA is TGTGCCAGCAGTTACTCTGGACAGCAAAATCAGCCCCAGCATTTT.

The sample holds one count of this clone. The V and J genes are TRBV5-1 and TRBJ1-5, with a possible D match to TRBD1 (6 bases). V lost 5 bases and J 5 bases, leaving 20 bases between the germline ends. This CDR3 has 16 residues. The germline gives CDR1 SGHRS, CDR2 YFSETQ. The CDR3 nucleotides are TGCGCCAGCAGGAGGACAGCGGGGGATGTCGATCAGCCCCAGCATTTT. Protein product: CASRRTAGDVDQPQHF.

The rearrangement uses TRBV18 and TRBJ1-3; 9 positions agree with TRBD1. Trimming removed 3 bases from V and 4 bases from J; junction bases left unmatched: 10. This CDR3 is built from 17 residues. Germline loops: CDR1 KGHSH, CDR2 LQKENI. CDR3 loop: CASSPKQGAGGGNTIYF. As DNA, the CDR3 is TGTGCCAGCTCACCTAAACAGGGGGCAGGAGGAGGAAACACCATATATTTT.

The rearrangement joins TRBV19 to TRBJ1-2; weak D call: TRBD1 (6 bases). The CDR3 has 15 residues. Deletions cut 7 bases from V and 7 bases from J, with 22 bases between. Germline CDR1 is LNHDA and CDR2 is SQIVND (reference sequence). The CDR3 reads CASTSTGGPGLGYTF. CDR3 nucleotides: TGTGCCAGTACCTCCACGGGGGGCCCAGGCCTTGGCTACACCTTC.

The V and J genes are TRBV7-9 and TRBJ1-1; perhaps TRBD1 as D (6 bases). V was clipped by 2 bases and J by 7 bases, with 26 bases between them. The CDR3 has 18 amino acids. Germline V gene data show CDR1 as SEHNR and CDR2 as FQNEAQ (reference sequence). The CDR3 loop reads CASSLSVYGTSATGEAFF. Written as DNA, the CDR3 is TGTGCCAGCAGCTTATCGGTCTACGGGACAAGCGCGACAGGTGAAGCTTTCTTT.

The CDR3 DNA follows: TGCGCCAGCACCCCCGGCGGACACTCCAATCAGCCCCAGCATTTT. Its translation: CASTPGGHSNQPQHF. The chain links TRBV10-1 to TRBJ1-5; a possible D gene is TRBD1 (5 bases). This CDR3 is 15 amino acids long. Trimming cost V 7 bases and J 3 bases, with 16 bases left between them. Germline V gene data show CDR1 as WNHNN and CDR2 as SYGVQD (reference sequence).

The chain employs TRBV18 and TRBJ2-1; 8 bases are shared with TRBD1. This CDR3 region has 15 residues. Trimming at V came to 3 bases and at J to 6 bases, leaving 7 bases not matched to a gene. The germline V gene encodes CDR1 KGHSH and CDR2 LQKENI. The DNA for the CDR3 is TGTGCCAGCTCACCGGACAGGGTTGGCGGCAATGAGCAGTTCTTC. It codes for CASSPDRVGGNEQFF.

The gene calls are TRBV18 and TRBJ1-5; 7 nucleotides align to TRBD1. J was trimmed by 2 bases and V by 3 bases; bases with no gene match: 10. This CDR3 region has 17 residues. Germline V gives CDR1 KGHSH, CDR2 LQKENI. The CDR3 DNA sequence: TGTGCCAGCTCACCCAGACAGGGATCTAACGGCAATCAGCCCCAGCATTTT. Residues: CASSPRQGSNGNQPQHF.

The chain recombines TRBV4-1 with TRBJ1-2, with D maybe TRBD1 (5 bases). The V end lost 1 base, the J end lost 0 bases, and 9 bases lay between the germline ends. Germline loops: CDR1 MGHRA, CDR2 YSYEKL. The CDR3 loop spans 15 amino acids. The CDR3 reads CASSQVAGANYGYTF. CDR3 nucleotide sequence: TGCGCCAGCAGCCAAGTTGCGGGGGCTAACTATGGCTACACCTTC.